Described below is a single TCR beta chain sequence and its context. No cognate antigen has been identified for it. Base qualities are not provided; no much larger clone lies one nucleotide away. This sample is part of a study of shared clonotypes between healthy human individuals (dated by TCRdb to 2018 to 2021). A note on the overall study: The cohort included a few men and two women between 18 and 49 years of age. To estimate repertoire size and how much clonotypes are shared between individuals, the study performed deep sequencing of blood TCR repertoires from about 5 healthy adults. For each donor, CD4 naive and CD4 memory were each run on three plates, CD8 naive on two plates, and CD8 memory on one plate. Leukapheresis yielded between about 0.94 and 9 billion PBMCs per donor. Different laboratories and diverse techniques were used to prepare libraries and sequence TCR repertoires, to increase sequencing depth and limit assay-specific biases.

The donors were healthy, HIV-negative adults with no recently reported acute infections or vaccinations. Every donor was a Caucasian adult living in Nashville, Tennessee, USA. Magnetic negative selection was used to enrich CD4+ T cells, after which naive cells were positively selected on CD45RA and the negative fraction became the memory subset. After blood collection by leukapheresis, PBMCs were isolated using Ficoll-Histopaque density gradient centrifugation and then cryopreserved in the vapor phase of liquid nitrogen. Analytical flow cytometry was used to check the purity and quantity of each magnetically sorted T cell population. From each sorted fraction, genomic DNA was isolated and quantified by UV absorbance on a Nanodrop 2000c. Using the deep immunoSEQ assay, multiplex PCR amplified TCR CDR3 regions from genomic DNA. For each cell subset, the extracted genomic DNA was distributed evenly across all wells of several immunoSEQ 96-well plates, and each plate served as one replicate. For sorted subsets, around 200 ng genomic DNA, equal to approximately 30,000 T cell genomes, was loaded into each replicate PCR. Purified libraries were measured with a Qubit 3.0 fluorometer, size-checked on a Bioanalyzer 2100, and measured again with the KAPA Library Quantification kit. Every immunoSEQ 96-well plate was sequenced on a dedicated single-read 150-cycle Illumina NextSeq 550 flow cell. In the source study's methods: Because the immunoSEQ output held only junctional sequences and lacked quality scores, the filtering could not match the filtering applied to full-length reads. Sequences were annotated with PyIR, a Python wrapper for IgBLAST v1.9, using IMGT germline references to assign V/J genes and CDR3. Reads were filtered out if the reads had weak V/J assignments (E-value above 1e-6), no CDR3, stop codons, out-of-frame junctions, or ambiguous translated residues. A V3J clonotype was defined by an identical inferred V gene, J gene, and CDR3 amino acid sequence. Percentage overlap between repertoires was calculated by dividing the number of shared unique clonotypes by the size of the smaller repertoire. RTK rarefaction, the Chao1 estimator, and Recon v2.1 estimates of unobserved clonotypes were used to assess repertoire richness. Generation probabilities for all TCRbeta clonotypes obtained by the gDNA method from several donors were computed using OLGA. In its TCRdb copy, this immuneACCESS table keeps in-frame sequences only and misses some clones. Where compared with another copy, unresolved V genes explain less than half of these, and the others have no known cause. Clone size and V and J calls were adopted from that table, with D and trimming inferred from the DNA. In all, the sample holds around 510,000 clones, and 90% to 96% of those were seen once. 0.05% to 0.08% of the sample goes to the ten largest clones.

What the work shows at the level of the full study, not this receptor alone: Sampling was restricted to blood, and TCR repertoires in tissue are likely to differ from TCR repertoires in blood. Rarefaction of sorted-subset datasets indicated incomplete sequencing despite the large sequencing depth. Naive subsets generally had larger estimated clonotype richness than memory subsets. Compared with non-shared clonotypes, the clonotypes found in all four sorted-subset donors had higher generation probabilities. Across a handful of donors, roughly 5% of naive CD4, 3.5% of naive CD8, roughly 2.2% of memory CD4, and 0.4% to 0.45% of memory CD8 clonotypes were shared. Because the study included only a small number of donors, the genetic and exposure-history diversity represented was limited. Based on pairwise subsampling, the degree of clonotype sharing among donors was expected to be affected by sequencing depth.

From its cysteine to its phenylalanine, the CDR3 spans 16 amino acids. CDR3 DNA is the only sequence kept; it has 48 bases, read in frame from the first base. CDR1 LNHDA and CDR2 SQIVND are derived from the germline V gene (reference sequence). Between the V and J ends, shortened by 6 bases and 0 bases respectively, the junction contains 15 bases. The origin of this receptor is a woman aged 25 to 45 in good health. The chain employs TRBV19 and TRBJ1-3; the D gene cannot be named for sure. Sequenced input: naive CD4+ T cells sorted from blood. What the cell subset or site label conveys for this sample: CD45RA+ positively selected. This receptor has the CDR3 CASSRGVLASGNTIYF. At the DNA level, the sequence is TGTGCCAGTAGCCGGGGAGTTTTGGCCTCTGGAAACACCATATATTTT.